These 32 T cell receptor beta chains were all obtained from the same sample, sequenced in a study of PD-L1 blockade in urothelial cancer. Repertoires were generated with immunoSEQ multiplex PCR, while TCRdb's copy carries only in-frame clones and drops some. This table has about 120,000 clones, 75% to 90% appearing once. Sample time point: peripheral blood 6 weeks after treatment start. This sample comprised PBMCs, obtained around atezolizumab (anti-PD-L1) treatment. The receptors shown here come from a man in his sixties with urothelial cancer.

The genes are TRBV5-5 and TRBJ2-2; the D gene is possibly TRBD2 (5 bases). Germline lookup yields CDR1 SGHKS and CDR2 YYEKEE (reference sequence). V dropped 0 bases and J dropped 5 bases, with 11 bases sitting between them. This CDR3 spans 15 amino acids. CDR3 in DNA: TGTGCCAGCAGCTTGGCCCCGACGGGGACCGGGGAGCTGTTTTTT. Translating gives CASSLAPTGTGELFF.

The chain's CDR3 is CASSATSGGVTDTQYF. The DNA of the CDR3 is TGTGCCAGCAGTGCGACTAGCGGGGGCGTCACGGATACGCAGTATTTT. This chain uses TRBV6-4 with TRBJ2-3, with 12 nucleotides matching TRBD2. The trim removed 4 bases at V and 6 bases at J, leaving 8 bases unmatched. This CDR3 spans 16 amino acids. Germline lookup yields CDR1 MRHNA and CDR2 SNTAGT.

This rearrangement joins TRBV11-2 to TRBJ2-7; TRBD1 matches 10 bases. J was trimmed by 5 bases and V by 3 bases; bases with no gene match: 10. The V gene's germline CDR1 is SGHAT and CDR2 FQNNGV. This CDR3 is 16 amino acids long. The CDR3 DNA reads TGTGCCAGCAGCTTCCCCGGGACAGGGGCACCGCACGAGCAGTACTTC. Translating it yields CASSFPGTGAPHEQYF.

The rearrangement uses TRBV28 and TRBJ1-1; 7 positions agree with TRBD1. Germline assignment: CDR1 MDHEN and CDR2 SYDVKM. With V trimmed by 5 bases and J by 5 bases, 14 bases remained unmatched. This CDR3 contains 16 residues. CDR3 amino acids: CASSLGTASRRTEAFF. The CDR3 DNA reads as TGTGCCAGCAGTCTTGGGACAGCCTCCAGGCGGACTGAAGCTTTCTTT.

Here the CDR3 DNA reads TGTGCCAGCAGCACAGCGGGGGGATCCTACAATGAGCAGTTCTTC. Its translation: CASSTAGGSYNEQFF. This chain joins TRBV7-3 and TRBJ2-1, with 9 bases that match TRBD2. Germline-derived CDR1 and CDR2 are SGHTA and FQGTGA. The CDR3 sequence is 15 residues long. Trimming at V came to 5 bases and at J to 1 base, leaving 3 bases not matched to a gene.

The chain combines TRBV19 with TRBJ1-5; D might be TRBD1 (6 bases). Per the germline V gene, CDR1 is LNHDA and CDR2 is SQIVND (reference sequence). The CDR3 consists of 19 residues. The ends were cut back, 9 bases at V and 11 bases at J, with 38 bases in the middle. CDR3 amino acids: CARVPKNRDRFCPFLSQHF. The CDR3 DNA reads TGTGCCAGAGTACCAAAAAACAGGGATCGCTTCTGTCCTTTCCTGTCCCAGCATTTT.

CDR3 nucleotide sequence: TGCGCCAGCAGCTCGAGGGGGGGGACCTACAATGAGCAGTTCTTC. Its protein product is CASSSRGGTYNEQFF. The V call is TRBV5-1, the J call TRBJ2-1, with a weak D call TRBD2 (7 bases). The CDR3 extends over 15 amino acids. CDR1 and CDR2 (germline): SGHRS, YFSETQ. V shed 3 bases and J shed 2 bases, with 12 bases lying between them.

In DNA form, the CDR3 reads TGTGCCAGCAGCCAAGTGCAGGGGTATGGCTACACCTTC. Residues: CASSQVQGYGYTF. The chain links TRBV14 to TRBJ1-2; maybe TRBD1 (6 bases). Germline lookup yields CDR1 SGHDN and CDR2 FVKESK. The CDR3 totals 13 residues. Between the trimmed V and J ends, which lost 1 base and 5 bases, there was a span of 8 bases.

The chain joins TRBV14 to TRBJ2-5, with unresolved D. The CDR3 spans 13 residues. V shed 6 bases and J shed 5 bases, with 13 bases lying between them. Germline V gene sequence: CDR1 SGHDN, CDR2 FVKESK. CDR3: CASSRLGWETQYF. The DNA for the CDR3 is TGTGCCAGCAGTCGGCTCGGGTGGGAGACCCAGTACTTC.

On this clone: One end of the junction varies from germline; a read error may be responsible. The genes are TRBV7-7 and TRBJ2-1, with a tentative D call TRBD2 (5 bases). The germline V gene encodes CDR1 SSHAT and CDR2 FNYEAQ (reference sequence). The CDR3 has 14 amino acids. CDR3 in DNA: TGTGCTAGCAGCTTAGCGCAGTTTGACAATGAGCAGTTCTTC. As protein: CASSLAQFDNEQFF.

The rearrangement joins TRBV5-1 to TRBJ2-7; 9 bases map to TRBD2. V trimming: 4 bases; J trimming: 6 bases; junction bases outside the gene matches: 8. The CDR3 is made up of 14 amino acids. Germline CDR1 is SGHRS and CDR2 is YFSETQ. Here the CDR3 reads CASSPGTSRLEQYF. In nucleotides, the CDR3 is TGCGCCAGCAGCCCCGGGACTAGCCGTCTCGAGCAGTACTTC.

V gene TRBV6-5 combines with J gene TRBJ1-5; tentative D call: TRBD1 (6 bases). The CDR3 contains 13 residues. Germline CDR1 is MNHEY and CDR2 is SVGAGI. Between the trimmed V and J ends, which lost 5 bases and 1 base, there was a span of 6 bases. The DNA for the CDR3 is TGTGCCAGCAGTGGACAGAGCAATCAGCCCCAGCATTTT. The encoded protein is CASSGQSNQPQHF.

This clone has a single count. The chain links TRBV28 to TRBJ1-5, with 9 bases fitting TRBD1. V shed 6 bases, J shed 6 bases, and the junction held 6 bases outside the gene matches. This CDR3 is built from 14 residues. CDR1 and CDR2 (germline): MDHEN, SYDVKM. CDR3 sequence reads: CASRSQGAGQPQHF. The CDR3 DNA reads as TGTGCCAGCAGATCACAGGGGGCAGGTCAGCCCCAGCATTTT.

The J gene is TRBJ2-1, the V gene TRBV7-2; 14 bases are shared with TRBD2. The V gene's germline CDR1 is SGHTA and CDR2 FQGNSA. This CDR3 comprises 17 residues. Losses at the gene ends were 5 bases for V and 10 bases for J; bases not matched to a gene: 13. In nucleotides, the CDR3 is TGTGCCAGCAGCACCCGAGGGGGACTAGCGGGAGCGGACGAGCAGTTCTTC. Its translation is CASSTRGGLAGADEQFF.

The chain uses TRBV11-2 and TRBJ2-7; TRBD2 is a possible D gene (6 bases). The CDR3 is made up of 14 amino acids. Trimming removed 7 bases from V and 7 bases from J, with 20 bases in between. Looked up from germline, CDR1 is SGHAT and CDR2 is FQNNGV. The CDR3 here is CASTWSGPSGEQYF. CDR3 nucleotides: TGTGCCAGCACCTGGAGCGGGCCCTCCGGGGAGCAGTACTTC.

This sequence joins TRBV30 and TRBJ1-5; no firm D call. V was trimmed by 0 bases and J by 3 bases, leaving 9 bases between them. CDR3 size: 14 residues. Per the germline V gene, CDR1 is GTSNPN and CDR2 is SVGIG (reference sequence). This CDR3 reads CAWSVGRNNQPQHF. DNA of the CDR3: TGTGCCTGGAGTGTAGGCAGGAACAATCAGCCCCAGCATTTT.

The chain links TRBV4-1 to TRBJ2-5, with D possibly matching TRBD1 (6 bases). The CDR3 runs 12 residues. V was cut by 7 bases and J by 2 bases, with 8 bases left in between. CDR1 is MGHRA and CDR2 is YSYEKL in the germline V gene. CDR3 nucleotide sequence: TGCGCCAGCAAAGGGGGACAAGAGACCCAGTACTTC. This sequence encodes CASKGGQETQYF.

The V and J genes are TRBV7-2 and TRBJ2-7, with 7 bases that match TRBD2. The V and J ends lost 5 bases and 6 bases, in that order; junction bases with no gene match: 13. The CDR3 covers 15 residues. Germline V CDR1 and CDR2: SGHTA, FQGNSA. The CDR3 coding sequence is TGTGCCAGCAGCCCTTATAGGGTCCCGGGGGGCGAGCAGTACTTC. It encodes CASSPYRVPGGEQYF.

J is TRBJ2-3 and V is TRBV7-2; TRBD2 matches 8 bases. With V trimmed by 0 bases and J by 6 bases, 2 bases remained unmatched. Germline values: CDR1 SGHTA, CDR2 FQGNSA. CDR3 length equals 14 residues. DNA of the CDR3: TGTGCCAGCAGCTTAGCGCGGGGGGCGGATACGCAGTATTTT. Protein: CASSLARGADTQYF.

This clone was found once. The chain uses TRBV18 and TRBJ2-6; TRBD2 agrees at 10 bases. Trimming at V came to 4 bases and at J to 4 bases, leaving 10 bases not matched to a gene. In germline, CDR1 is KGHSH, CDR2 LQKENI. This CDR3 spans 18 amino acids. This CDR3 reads CASSLGLASAGGANVLTF. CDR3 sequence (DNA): TGTGCCAGCTCACTGGGACTAGCGTCCGCGGGGGGGGCCAACGTCCTGACTTTC.

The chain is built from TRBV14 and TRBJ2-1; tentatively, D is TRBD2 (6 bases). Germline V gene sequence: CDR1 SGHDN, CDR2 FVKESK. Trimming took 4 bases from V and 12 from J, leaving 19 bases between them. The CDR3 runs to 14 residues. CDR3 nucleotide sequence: TGTGCCAGCAGCCCAGGGCCTCTGGGCGGGATGCAGTTCTTC. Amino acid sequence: CASSPGPLGGMQFF. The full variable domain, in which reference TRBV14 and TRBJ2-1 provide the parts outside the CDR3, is EAGVTQFPSHSVIEKGQTVTLRCDPISGHDNLYWYRRVMGKEIKFLLHFVKESKQDESGMPNNRFLAERTGGTYSTLKVQPAELEDSGVYFCASSPGPLGGMQFFGPGTRLTVL.

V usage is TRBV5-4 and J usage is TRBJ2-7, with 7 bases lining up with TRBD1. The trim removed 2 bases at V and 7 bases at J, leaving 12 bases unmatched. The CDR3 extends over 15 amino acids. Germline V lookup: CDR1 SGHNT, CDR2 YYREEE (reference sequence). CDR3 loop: CASSLKGGARGEQYF. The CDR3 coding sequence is TGTGCCAGCAGCTTAAAAGGGGGCGCGCGTGGGGAGCAGTACTTC.

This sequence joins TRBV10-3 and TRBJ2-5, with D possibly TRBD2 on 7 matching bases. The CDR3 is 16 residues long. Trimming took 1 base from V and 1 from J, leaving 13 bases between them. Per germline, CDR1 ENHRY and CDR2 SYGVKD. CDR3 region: CAISELRGGAQETQYF. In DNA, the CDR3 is TGTGCCATCAGTGAGTTAAGGGGGGGGGCCCAAGAGACCCAGTACTTC.

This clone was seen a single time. In nucleotides, the CDR3 is TGTGCCAGCAGCGATGGACTAGCAGTAGGCACAGATACGCAGTATTTT. Its protein product is CASSDGLAVGTDTQYF. The chain couples TRBV7-3 to TRBJ2-3; 8 nucleotides agree with TRBD2. The V segment lost 5 bases and the J segment 1 base; nucleotides outside the gene matches: 8. The length of the CDR3 is 16 residues. Germline V gives CDR1 SGHTA, CDR2 FQGTGA.

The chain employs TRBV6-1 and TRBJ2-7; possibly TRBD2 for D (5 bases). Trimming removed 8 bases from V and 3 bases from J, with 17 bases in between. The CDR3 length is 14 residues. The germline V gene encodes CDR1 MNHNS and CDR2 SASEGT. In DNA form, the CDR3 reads TGTGCCAGCCGGGGAGCGCTAGTCGTCTACGAGCAGTACTTC. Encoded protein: CASRGALVVYEQYF.

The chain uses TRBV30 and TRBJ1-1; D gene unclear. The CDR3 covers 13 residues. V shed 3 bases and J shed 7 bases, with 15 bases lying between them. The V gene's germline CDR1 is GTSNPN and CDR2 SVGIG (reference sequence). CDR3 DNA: TGTGCCTGGAGAAGAGGGATTTCCGGTGAAGCTTTCTTT. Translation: CAWRRGISGEAFF.

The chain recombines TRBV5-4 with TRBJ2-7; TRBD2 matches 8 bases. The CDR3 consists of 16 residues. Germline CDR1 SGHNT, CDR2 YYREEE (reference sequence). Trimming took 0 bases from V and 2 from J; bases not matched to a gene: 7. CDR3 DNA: TGTGCCAGCAGCTTGGGTCCTAGCGGGCCCACCTACGAGCAGTACTTC. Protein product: CASSLGPSGPTYEQYF. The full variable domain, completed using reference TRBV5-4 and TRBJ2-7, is ETGVTQSPTHLIKTRGQQVTLRCSSQSGHNTVSWYQQALGQGPQFIFQYYREEENGRGNFPPRFSGLQFPNYSSELNVNALELDDSALYLCASSLGPSGPTYEQYFGPGTRLTVT.

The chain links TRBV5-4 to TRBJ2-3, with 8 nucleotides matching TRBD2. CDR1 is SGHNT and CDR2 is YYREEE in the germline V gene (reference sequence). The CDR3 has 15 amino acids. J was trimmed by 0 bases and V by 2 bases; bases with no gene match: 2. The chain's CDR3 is CASSFASGSTDTQYF. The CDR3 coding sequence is TGTGCCAGCAGCTTTGCTAGCGGGAGCACAGATACGCAGTATTTT.

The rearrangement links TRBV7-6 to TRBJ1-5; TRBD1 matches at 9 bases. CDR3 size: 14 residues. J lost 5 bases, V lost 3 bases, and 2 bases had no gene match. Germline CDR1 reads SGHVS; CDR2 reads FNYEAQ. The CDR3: CASSLGQGDQPQHF. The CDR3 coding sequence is TGTGCCAGCAGCTTGGGACAGGGAGATCAGCCCCAGCATTTT. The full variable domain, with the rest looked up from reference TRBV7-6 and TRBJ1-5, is GAGVSQSPRYKVTKRGQDVALRCDPISGHVSLYWYRQALGQGPEFLTYFNYEAQQDKSGLPNDRFSAERPEGSISTLTIQRTEQRDSAMYRCASSLGQGDQPQHFGDGTRLSIL.

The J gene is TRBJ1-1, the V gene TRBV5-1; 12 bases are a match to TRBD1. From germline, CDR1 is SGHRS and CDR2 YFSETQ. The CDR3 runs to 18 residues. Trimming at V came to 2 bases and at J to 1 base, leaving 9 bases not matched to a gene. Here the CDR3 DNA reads TGCGCCAGCAGCTTCTTGGGACCGGGACAGGGGGCGAACACTGAAGCTTTCTTT. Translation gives CASSFLGPGQGANTEAFF.

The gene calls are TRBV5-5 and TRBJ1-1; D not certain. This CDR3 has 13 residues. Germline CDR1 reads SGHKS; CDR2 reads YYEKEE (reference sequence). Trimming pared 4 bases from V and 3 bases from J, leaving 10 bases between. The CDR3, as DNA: TGTGCCAGCAGCACTGGACTGTACACTGAAGCTTTCTTT. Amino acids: CASSTGLYTEAFF.

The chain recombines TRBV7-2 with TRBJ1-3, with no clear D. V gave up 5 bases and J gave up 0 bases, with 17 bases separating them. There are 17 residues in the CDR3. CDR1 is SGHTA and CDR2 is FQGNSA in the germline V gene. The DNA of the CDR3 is TGTGCCAGCAGCCCCGTCGGCCAGGCTTACTCTGGAAACACCATATATTTT. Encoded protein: CASSPVGQAYSGNTIYF.